The T cell receptor beta chain under discussion was sequenced for a study of CXCR3-negative and CXCR3-positive naive CD8 T cells. The wider study: Each library held about 1.5 +/- 0.3 million TRB reads, approximately 140 million in total. Findings and limits, study-wide: Naive cells that were CXCR3-negative or CXCR3-positive used TRBV-TRBJ genes alike, while memory cells diverged. Whereas both naive subsets had comparably high diversity, memory CD8+ cells had much lower diversity.

Preparation of TRB cDNA libraries relied on 5' RACE carrying UMI labels. Following a re-call of the 5' RACE reads, TCRdb has one entry per CDR3 protein and lacks DNA. Its listing shows some 40,000 distinct CDR3 sequences. This CDR3 is 16 amino acids long. Germline CDR1 and CDR2: SGHTA and FQGNSA. Of note for this clonotype: Its antigen is still unknown.

The sequencing sample was made of memory CD8+ T cells from blood. V usage is TRBV7-2 and J usage is TRBJ1-1; absent DNA, TCRdb's TRBD1 call cannot be checked. This receptor was obtained from a human donor in good health. Some clones in this sample may be carry-over from other donors' samples. The CDR3: CASSLDLGTGTTEAFF.